The following is a T cell receptor beta chain sequence with its context. This sample is drawn from a study of blood T cell repertoires in COVID-19. Assay used: immunoSEQ multiplex PCR; TCRdb lists only in-frame clones, some missing. The profile covers some 220,000 clones, with more than 65% appearing a single time and around 3% taken by the ten largest. The CDR3 covers 14 residues. Trimming pared 7 bases from V and 0 bases from J, leaving 12 bases between. CDR1 is MNHGY and CDR2 is SVAAGI in the germline V gene. The sequence was obtained from a woman in her thirties who had recovered from COVID-19. The chain carries TRBV6-9 and TRBJ2-5; no firm D call. The sample consisted of peripheral blood. CDR3 in DNA: TGTGCCAGCAATCTAACCCGGTACCAAGAGACCCAGTACTTC. It yields the protein CASNLTRYQETQYF.